Included here is one T cell receptor beta chain sequence, with context. No cognate antigen has been identified for it. No per-base quality is available; no much larger clone lies one base away. This sample is part of a study of control samples from healthy donors and cancer patients (dated by TCRdb to between 2020 and 2021). The library was generated by the immunoSEQ multiplex PCR assay. TCRdb took over this immuneACCESS table, retaining in-frame rearrangements with V and J assigned. Such tables are incomplete; in checked studies, under half of the missing clones stem from an unresolved V gene, and the remainder is unexplained. The sample has about 120,000 clones on record, about 91% of them singletons. The ten biggest clones cover 3.4% of the sample. The CDR3, from cysteine to phenylalanine, totals 15 residues. The retained sequence is limited to the CDR3, 45 bases, with the frame set at the first base. As encoded in the germline V gene, CDR1 is MNHNS while CDR2 is SASEGT. The junction shows trimming of 2 bases on V and 4 bases on J, plus 15 bases between the germline ends.

This chain joins TRBV6-1 to TRBJ2-7, with TRBD1 as a weak D call on 6 bases. Sequencing was performed on blood. The receptor was isolated from a man in his forties in good health. The CDR3 region has the sequence CASSETGTSQYEQYF. The DNA is as follows: TGTGCCAGCAGTGAAACCGGGACATCACAATACGAGCAGTACTTC.